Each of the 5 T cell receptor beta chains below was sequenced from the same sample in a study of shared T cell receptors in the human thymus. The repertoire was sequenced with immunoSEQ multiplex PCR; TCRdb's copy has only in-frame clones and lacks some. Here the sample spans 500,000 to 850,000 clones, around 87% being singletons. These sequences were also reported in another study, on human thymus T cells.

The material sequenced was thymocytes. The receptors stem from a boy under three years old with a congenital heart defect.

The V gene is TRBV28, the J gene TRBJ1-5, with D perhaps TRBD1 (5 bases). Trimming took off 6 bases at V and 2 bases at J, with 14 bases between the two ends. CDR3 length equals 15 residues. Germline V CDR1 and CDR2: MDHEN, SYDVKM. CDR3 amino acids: CASSPVGGGNQPQHF. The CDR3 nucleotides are TGTGCCAGCAGCCCTGTTGGGGGGGGCAATCAGCCCCAGCATTTT.

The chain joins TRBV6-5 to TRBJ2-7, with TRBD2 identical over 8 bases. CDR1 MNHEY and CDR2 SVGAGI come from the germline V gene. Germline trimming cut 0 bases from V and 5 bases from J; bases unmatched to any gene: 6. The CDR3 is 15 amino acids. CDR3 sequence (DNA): TGTGCCAGCAGTTACTCTAGCGGGATTACGAACGAGCAGTACTTC. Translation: CASSYSSGITNEQYF.

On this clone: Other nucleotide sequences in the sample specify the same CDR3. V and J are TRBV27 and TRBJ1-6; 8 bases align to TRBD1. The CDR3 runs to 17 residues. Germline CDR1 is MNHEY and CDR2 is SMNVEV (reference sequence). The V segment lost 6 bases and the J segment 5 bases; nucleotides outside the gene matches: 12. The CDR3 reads CASSLTQGAEDNSPLHF. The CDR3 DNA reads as TGTGCCAGCAGCCTAACTCAGGGGGCGGAGGATAATTCACCCCTCCACTTT.

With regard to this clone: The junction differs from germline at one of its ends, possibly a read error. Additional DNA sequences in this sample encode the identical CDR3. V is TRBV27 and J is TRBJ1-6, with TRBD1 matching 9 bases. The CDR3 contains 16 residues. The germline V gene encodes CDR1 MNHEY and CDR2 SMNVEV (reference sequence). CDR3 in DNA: TGTGCCAGCAGCCCCCGGGACAGGGCCAATAACTCACCCCTCCACTTT. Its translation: CASSPRDRANNSPLHF.

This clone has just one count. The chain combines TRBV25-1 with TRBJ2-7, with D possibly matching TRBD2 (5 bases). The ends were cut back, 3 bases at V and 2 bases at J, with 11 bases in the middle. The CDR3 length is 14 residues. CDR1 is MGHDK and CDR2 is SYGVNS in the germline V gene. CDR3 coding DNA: TGTGCCAGCAGTGACGGGAAACTAACCTACGAGCAGTACTTC. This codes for CASSDGKLTYEQYF.